This is a list of T cell receptor beta chains from one sample in a study of T cell responses to AZD1222 COVID-19 vaccine. Assay used: immunoSEQ multiplex PCR; TCRdb lists only in-frame clones, some missing. This table has 150,000 to 200,000 clones, around 93% appearing once. This specimen was peripheral blood, taken on day 0 of AZD1222 vaccination. The source is an adult in good health. CDR3s include the opening cysteine and the closing phenylalanine or tryptophan. Each record gives: J gene, V gene, D gene, clone size, CDR3 protein, CDR3 DNA. D genes are given only for firm matches. Size tells how often a clone was seen (once, few, many) or the class of an expanded clone, and some rows leave it out.

>TRBJ2-5|TRBV12-3/TRBV12-4|.|.
CASSFETQYF
TGTGCCAGCAGTTTCGAGACCCAGTACTTC
>TRBJ1-4|TRBV5-8|TRBD1|.
CASRNPATGNEKLFF
TGTGCCAGCAGGAACCCGGCGACAGGGAATGAAAAACTGTTTTTT
>TRBJ2-7|TRBV5-4|TRBD1|.
CASSRAGQGYHF
TGTGCCAGCAGCCGAGCGGGACAGGGATATCACTTC
>TRBJ1-1|TRBV10-3|.|.
CANANRPGDTEAFF
TGTGCCAACGCGAATCGACCCGGGGACACTGAAGCTTTCTTT
>TRBJ1-6|TRBV27|.|.
CASSLIVGSPLHF
TGTGCCAGCAGTTTGATAGTGGGATCACCCCTCCACTTT
>TRBJ1-2|TRBV13|TRBD1|.
CASAKRTGSGFGYTF
TGTGCCAGCGCTAAAAGGACAGGGAGTGGGTTTGGCTACACCTTC
>TRBJ1-4|TRBV4-1|.|.
CASSPSLLATNEKLFF
TGCGCCAGCAGCCCGTCCCTTCTAGCAACTAATGAAAAACTGTTTTTT
>TRBJ1-4|TRBV28|.|.
CASSPGQFTNEKLFF
TGTGCCAGCTCACCGGGCCAATTTACTAATGAAAAACTGTTTTTT
>TRBJ1-4|TRBV29-1|.|.
CSVAPGHGRDEKLFF
TGCAGCGTTGCCCCCGGACACGGAAGAGATGAAAAACTGTTTTTT
>TRBJ2-7|TRBV4-1|.|.
CASSQEDGSYEQYF
TGCGCCAGCAGCCAAGAGGACGGAAGCTACGAGCAGTACTTC
>TRBJ1-4|TRBV11-2|.|.
CASSFSHEKLFF
TGTGCCAGCAGTTTCTCCCATGAAAAACTGTTTTTT
>TRBJ1-1|TRBV5-8|TRBD1|.
CASNPGQGITEAFF
TGTGCCAGCAACCCCGGACAGGGGATAACTGAAGCTTTCTTT
>TRBJ2-2|TRBV5-1|TRBD2|.
CASSSGLAGGPGELFF
TGCGCCAGCAGCTCCGGACTAGCGGGAGGGCCCGGGGAGCTGTTTTTT
>TRBJ2-1|TRBV7-6|.|.
CASSLGIPGVRENEQFF
TGTGCCAGCAGCTTAGGAATTCCGGGAGTTAGGGAAAATGAGCAGTTCTTC
>TRBJ2-1|TRBV20-1|.|.
CSARALSEQFF
TGCAGTGCTAGAGCTCTAAGCGAGCAGTTCTTC
>TRBJ2-1|TRBV28|TRBD2|.
CASSLSGLAGVSYNEQFF
TGTGCCAGCAGTTTATCGGGACTAGCGGGAGTCTCCTACAATGAGCAGTTCTTC
>TRBJ1-1|TRBV7-9|.|.
CASSLGTENTEAFF
TGTGCCAGCAGCTTAGGGACAGAGAACACTGAAGCTTTCTTT
>TRBJ1-1|TRBV2|.|.
CASRSRLREAFF
TGTGCCAGCAGATCAAGGCTCAGGGAAGCTTTCTTT
>TRBJ2-2|TRBV7-9|.|.
CASSPHTGSGELFF
TGTGCCAGCAGCCCACATACGGGGTCCGGGGAGCTGTTTTTT
>TRBJ1-4|TRBV11-3|.|.
CASSLIVRQSGKLFF
TGTGCCAGCAGCTTAATAGTACGGCAGAGCGGCAAACTGTTTTTT
>TRBJ1-1|TRBV18|.|.
CASSPQEGWTEAFF
TGTGCCAGCTCACCACAGGAGGGGTGGACTGAAGCTTTCTTT
>TRBJ2-7|TRBV3-1/TRBV3-2|TRBD2|few
CASSPGTSVHEQYF
TGTGCCAGCAGCCCGGGGACTAGCGTCCACGAGCAGTACTTC
>TRBJ1-1|TRBV4-1|.|.
CASSQAPGQEHEAFF
TGCGCCAGCAGCCAAGCGCCGGGACAAGAGCATGAAGCTTTCTTT
>TRBJ1-5|TRBV15|.|.
CATSRAAGSNQPQHF
TGTGCCACCAGCAGAGCGGCGGGTAGCAATCAGCCCCAGCATTTT
>TRBJ2-7|TRBV28|.|.
CASKSVYEQYF
TGTGCCAGCAAGAGCGTCTACGAGCAGTACTTC
>TRBJ2-7|TRBV30|TRBD1|few
CAWSKRQGRPYEQYF
TGTGCCTGGAGCAAAAGACAGGGGAGGCCCTACGAGCAGTACTTC
>TRBJ2-3|TRBV27|.|.
CARHRKLPAGPSTDTQYF
TGTGCCAGGCACCGAAAACTGCCCGCGGGTCCCAGCACAGATACGCAGTATTTT
>TRBJ2-7|TRBV6-1|TRBD1|.
CASSEKGTGSYEQYF
TGTGCCAGCAGTGAAAAGGGGACAGGCTCCTACGAGCAGTACTTC
>TRBJ2-5|TRBV24-1|TRBD1|.
CATSDFGQGQETQYF
TGTGCCACCAGTGATTTCGGACAGGGGCAAGAGACCCAGTACTTC
>TRBJ1-5|TRBV7-9|.|.
CASSPITGNQPQHF
TGTGCCAGCAGCCCTATCACAGGGAATCAGCCCCAGCATTTT
>TRBJ2-7|TRBV19|.|.
CASSTWDAYEQYF
TGTGCCAGTAGTACATGGGACGCCTACGAGCAGTACTTC
>TRBJ1-6|TRBV5-5|.|.
CASSLRNSPLHF
TGTGCCAGCAGCTTGAGAAATTCACCCCTCCACTTT
>TRBJ1-5|TRBV6-6|.|.
CASSYPNRGNQPQHF
TGTGCCAGCAGTTACCCGAACAGGGGCAATCAGCCCCAGCATTTT
>TRBJ2-1|TRBV12-3/TRBV12-4|.|.
CASGDSSYNEQFF
TGTGCCAGCGGTGATTCCTCCTACAATGAGCAGTTCTTC
>TRBJ1-2|TRBV18|.|.
CASSPWAARAIIGYTF
TGTGCCAGCTCACCATGGGCAGCCAGGGCTATAATTGGCTACACCTTC
>TRBJ2-7|TRBV4-2|TRBD2|.
CASSQEGTSGAYEQYF
TGTGCCAGCAGCCAAGAGGGGACTAGCGGTGCCTACGAGCAGTACTTC